These 14 T cell receptor beta chains came from one sample sequenced in a study of blood T cell repertoires in COVID-19. TCRdb's copy holds only in-frame clones and misses some; the assay was immunoSEQ multiplex PCR. The table lists under 200,000 clones, roughly 87% of them singletons. The sample was peripheral blood. The source is a woman in her thirties or forties with acute or convalescent COVID-19.

The chain is built from TRBV7-9 and TRBJ2-7; D remains unclear. In germline, CDR1 is SEHNR, CDR2 FQNEAQ (reference sequence). The CDR3 is 11 residues long. V was trimmed by 1 base and J by 9 bases, leaving 7 bases between them. The chain's CDR3 is CASSLDSGQYF. CDR3 sequence (DNA): TGTGCCAGCAGCTTAGATTCGGGGCAGTACTTC. Looking up the rest from reference TRBV7-9 and TRBJ2-7 gives the full variable domain: DTGVSQNPRHKITKRGQNVTFRCDPISEHNRLYWYRQTLGQGPEFLTYFQNEAQLEKSRLLSDRFSAERPKGSFSTLEIQRTEQGDSAMYLCASSLDSGQYFGPGTRLTVT.

J is TRBJ1-5 and V is TRBV10-3; D unclear. Trimming took 3 bases from V and 3 from J, leaving 9 bases between them. This CDR3 spans 14 amino acids. Germline CDR1 and CDR2: ENHRY and SYGVKD. CDR3 protein: CAISDPGYNQPQHF. CDR3 bases: TGTGCCATCAGTGACCCGGGATACAATCAGCCCCAGCATTTT.

The V gene is TRBV30, the J gene TRBJ1-3, with D possibly matching TRBD1 (5 bases). The V end was cut by 0 bases, the J end by 0 bases, with 6 bases between. The CDR3 length is 14 residues. Per germline, CDR1 GTSNPN and CDR2 SVGIG (reference sequence). The CDR3: CAWSVGLSGNTIYF. CDR3 DNA sequence: TGTGCCTGGAGTGTGGGGCTCTCTGGAAACACCATATATTTT.

J is TRBJ1-2 and V is TRBV9, with 11 bases aligning to TRBD1. The V and J ends lost 0 bases and 7 bases, in that order; junction bases with no gene match: 5. The germline V gene has CDR1 SGDLS and CDR2 YYNGEE. There are 15 residues in the CDR3. The CDR3 nucleotides read TGTGCCAGCAGCGTAGATGGACAGGGGGCGGGTGGCTACACCTTC. Its protein is CASSVDGQGAGGYTF.

The V and J genes are TRBV11-2 and TRBJ2-3; 7 nucleotides agree with TRBD1. Germline V CDR1 and CDR2: SGHAT, FQNNGV. The CDR3 extends over 15 amino acids. The trim removed 10 bases at V and 2 bases at J, leaving 12 bases unmatched. The CDR3 spells CAMGGRGIPTDTQYF. DNA of the CDR3: TGTGCCATGGGTGGCAGGGGGATTCCCACAGATACGCAGTATTTT.

The V and J genes are TRBV24-1 and TRBJ1-1; TRBD1 matches at 7 bases. CDR3 length equals 13 residues. Germline V gene lookup returns CDR1 KGHDR and CDR2 SFDVKD. Trimming cost V 3 bases and J 3 bases; bases outside gene matches: 0. The CDR3 loop reads CATSDTGDTEAFF. The CDR3 DNA reads TGTGCCACCAGTGATACAGGGGACACTGAAGCTTTCTTT.

J is TRBJ2-1 and V is TRBV19; TRBD2 agrees at 12 bases. The CDR3 has 16 residues. V was pared by 5 bases and J by 4 bases, with 6 bases of the junction left unmatched. Per the germline V gene, CDR1 is LNHDA and CDR2 is SQIVND (reference sequence). The CDR3 region has the DNA TGTGCCAGTAGTCTCACCGGGACTAGCGGGTACAATGAGCAGTTCTTC. Encoded protein: CASSLTGTSGYNEQFF.

This sequence joins TRBV4-1 and TRBJ2-3, with 7 bases matching TRBD1. The CDR3 extends over 11 amino acids. V was clipped by 4 bases and J by 9 bases; unmatched bases: 1. Germline CDR1 MGHRA, CDR2 YSYEKL. The CDR3, as DNA: TGCGCCAGCAGCCGGGACAGAACGCAGTATTTT. Amino acid sequence: CASSRDRTQYF.

The V call is TRBV6-1, the J call TRBJ2-7, with a weak D call TRBD2 (5 bases). From germline, CDR1 is MNHNS and CDR2 SASEGT. The CDR3 is 14 amino acids. Trimming removed 0 bases from V and 0 bases from J, with 6 bases in between. The DNA for the CDR3 is TGTGCCAGCAGTGAAGCGGGGAGCTCCTACGAGCAGTACTTC. Its protein product is CASSEAGSSYEQYF.

J is TRBJ1-5 and V is TRBV12-3 or TRBV12-4, with D possibly matching TRBD1 (6 bases). Trimming removed 5 bases at V and 3 bases at J, with 8 bases between. The CDR3 length is 13 residues. The CDR3 nucleotides read TGTGCCAGCAGTACAGGGAACAATCAGCCCCAGCATTTT. It is translated as CASSTGNNQPQHF.

J is TRBJ1-3 and V is TRBV5-4; 8 bases map to TRBD1. Germline trimming cut 4 bases from V and 5 bases from J; bases unmatched to any gene: 8. Germline-derived CDR1 and CDR2 are SGHNT and YYREEE (reference sequence). The CDR3 spans 15 residues. CDR3 amino acids: CASSPKGTGRNTIYF. For the CDR3, the DNA is TGTGCCAGCAGCCCCAAAGGGACAGGAAGAAACACCATATATTTT.

J is TRBJ2-3 and V is TRBV6-4; D is unclear. There are 13 residues in the CDR3. V was cut by 4 bases and J by 3 bases, with 8 bases left in between. The germline gives CDR1 MRHNA, CDR2 SNTAGT. Here the CDR3 DNA reads TGTGCCAGCAGTGGAGCGCCGACAGATACGCAGTATTTT. It specifies CASSGAPTDTQYF.

This clone was seen just once. The chain employs TRBV29-1 and TRBJ2-3; 11 bases line up with TRBD1. Trimming removed 7 bases from V and 7 bases from J; junction bases left unmatched: 1. CDR1 is SQVTM and CDR2 is ANQGSEA in the germline V gene. The CDR3 totals 11 residues. CDR3 DNA sequence: TGCAGCGGGGACAGGGGGAATACGCAGTATTTT. The encoded protein is CSGDRGNTQYF.

The chain combines TRBV28 with TRBJ1-3, with unresolved D. This CDR3 contains 13 residues. V lost 1 base to trimming and J lost 3 bases, with 4 bases between them. In germline, CDR1 is MDHEN, CDR2 SYDVKM. CDR3 loop: CASSLLVGNTIYF. DNA of the CDR3: TGTGCCAGCAGTTTATTAGTTGGAAACACCATATATTTT.